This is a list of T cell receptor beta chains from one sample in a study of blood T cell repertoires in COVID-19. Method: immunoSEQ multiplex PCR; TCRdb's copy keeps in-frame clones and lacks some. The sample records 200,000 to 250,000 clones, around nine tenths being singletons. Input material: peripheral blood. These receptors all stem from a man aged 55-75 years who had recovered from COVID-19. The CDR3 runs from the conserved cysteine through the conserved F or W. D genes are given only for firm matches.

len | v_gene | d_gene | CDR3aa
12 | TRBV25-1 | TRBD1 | CASRGQTGEQFF
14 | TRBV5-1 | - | CASSPGTLQETQYF
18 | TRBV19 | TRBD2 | CASSIGLAGAISHNEQFF
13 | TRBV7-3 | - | CASRLQSSYEQYF
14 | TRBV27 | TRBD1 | CASSSHRGADTQYF
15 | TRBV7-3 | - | CASSSDGGRADTQYF
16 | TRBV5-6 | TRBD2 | CASSSLLAGVTDTQYF
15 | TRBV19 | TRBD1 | CASSVPGQRNSPLHF
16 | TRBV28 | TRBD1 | CASSLAGGQGNEKLFF
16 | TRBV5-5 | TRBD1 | CASSLYRTGPYGEQYF
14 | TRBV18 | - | CASSPPTNYNEQFF
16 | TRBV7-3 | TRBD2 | CASSLRASGRGETQYF
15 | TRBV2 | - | CASSEGEGQNSPLHF
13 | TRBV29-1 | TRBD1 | CSGSTGVNTEAFF
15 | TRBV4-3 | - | CASSQVQGQSYEQYF
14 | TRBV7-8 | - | CASSSDRANYGYTF
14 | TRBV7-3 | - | CASSLQGLGDGYTF
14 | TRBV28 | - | CASSTPSAEYEQYF
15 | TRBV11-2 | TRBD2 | CASRVWTSGVDEQFF
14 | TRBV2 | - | CASSVEVAGTEAFF
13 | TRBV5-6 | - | CASSLGRATEAFF
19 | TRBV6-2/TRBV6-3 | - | CASSTSTGATSTSSYEQYF
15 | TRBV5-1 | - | CASSLDGGHTDTQYF
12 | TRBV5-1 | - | CASKQGQDTQYF
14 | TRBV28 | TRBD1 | CASSLGTGNYEQFF
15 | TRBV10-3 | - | CAISESRAGIYEQYF
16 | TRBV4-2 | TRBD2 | CASSPRTSGLTDTQYF
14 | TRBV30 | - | CAWALTGIEETQYF
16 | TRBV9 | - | CASSVGVEVWTGELFF
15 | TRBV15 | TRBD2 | CATSRSPGTSNEQFF
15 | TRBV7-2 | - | CASSKGGAQEETQYF
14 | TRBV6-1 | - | CASSEAPQGNGYTF
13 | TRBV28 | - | CASSKGESQPQHF
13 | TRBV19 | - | CASSILSGQPQHF
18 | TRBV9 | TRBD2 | CASSVEGLAGGNTGELFF
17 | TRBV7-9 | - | CASSLGGLGVGTDTQYF
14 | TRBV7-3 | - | CASSPTGNTGELFF
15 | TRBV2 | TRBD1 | CASEGTGGAGNTIYF
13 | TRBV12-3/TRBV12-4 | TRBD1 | CASSAGQGTEAFF
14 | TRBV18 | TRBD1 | CASSTGTGNTEAFF